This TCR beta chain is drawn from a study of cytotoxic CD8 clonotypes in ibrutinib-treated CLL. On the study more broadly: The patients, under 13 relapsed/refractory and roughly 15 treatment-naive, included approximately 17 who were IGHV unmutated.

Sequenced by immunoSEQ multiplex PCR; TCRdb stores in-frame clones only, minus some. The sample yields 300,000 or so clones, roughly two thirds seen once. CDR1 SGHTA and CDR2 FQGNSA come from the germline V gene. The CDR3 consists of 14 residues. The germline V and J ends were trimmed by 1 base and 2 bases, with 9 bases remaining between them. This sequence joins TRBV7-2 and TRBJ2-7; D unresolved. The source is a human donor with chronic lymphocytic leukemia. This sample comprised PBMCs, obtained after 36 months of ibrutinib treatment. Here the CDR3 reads CASSLGSRTYEQYF. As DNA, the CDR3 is TGTGCCAGCAGCTTAGGAAGTAGAACCTACGAGCAGTACTTC.